The rows below give T cell receptor beta chains drawn from one sample of a study of cytomegalovirus exposure and HLA in healthy donors. Only in-frame clones appear in the TCRdb table, and some are missing; sequencing was by immunoSEQ multiplex PCR. Across around 100,000 clones, the top ten clones capture 3.5% of the sample. Sequenced sample: PBMCs. These receptors were obtained from a middle-aged man in good health and CMV-seronegative. CDR3s include the opening cysteine and the closing phenylalanine or tryptophan. The D gene is left open where the match is weak.

d_call j_call v_call cdr3_aa cdr3_nt
. TRBJ2-1 TRBV7-9 CASTKELYNEQFF TGTGCCAGCACTAAAGAGCTATACAATGAGCAGTTCTTC
TRBD1 TRBJ2-7 TRBV18 CASSPPGQGPYEQYF TGTGCCAGCTCACCCCCAGGACAGGGTCCCTACGAGCAGTACTTC
TRBD2 TRBJ2-1 TRBV7-2 CASTPGLAGEQFF TGTGCCAGCACCCCGGGACTAGCGGGGGAGCAGTTCTTC
. TRBJ1-6 TRBV5-6 CASSFGGALTPLHF TGTGCCAGCAGCTTTGGAGGGGCTTTGACACCCCTCCACTTT
TRBD2 TRBJ2-5 TRBV7-2 CASSTLGGAGGETQYF TGTGCCAGCAGCACCCTGGGGGGGGCGGGGGGAGAGACCCAGTACTTC
. TRBJ2-1 TRBV19 CASRAGQDEQFF TGTGCCAGTAGAGCGGGTCAGGATGAGCAGTTCTTC
TRBD1 TRBJ1-2 TRBV5-6 CASSLPGTGGSGGYTF TGTGCCAGCAGCTTGCCCGGGACAGGGGGTTCAGGCGGCTACACCTTC
TRBD1 TRBJ1-1 TRBV6-1 CAGQGYTEAFF TGTGCCGGACAGGGGTACACTGAAGCTTTCTTT
. TRBJ1-1 TRBV27 CASSRETGNTEAFF TGTGCCAGCAGTAGAGAGACAGGGAACACTGAAGCTTTCTTT
TRBD1 TRBJ2-1 TRBV7-9 CASSLALNGDRSGEQFF TGTGCCAGCAGCTTAGCCTTAAATGGGGACAGGTCAGGTGAGCAGTTCTTC
. TRBJ2-1 TRBV7-2 CASSPTGRGYNEQFF TGTGCCAGCAGCCCAACGGGGCGGGGTTACAATGAGCAGTTCTTC
TRBD1 TRBJ1-5 TRBV27 CASSSSRTGTISNQPQHF TGTGCCAGCAGTTCCTCCCGGACAGGGACGATTAGCAATCAGCCCCAGCATTTT
. TRBJ1-5 TRBV21-1 CASSNPRRDDQPQHF TGTGCCAGCAGCAACCCCCGCAGGGATGATCAGCCCCAGCATTTT
. TRBJ2-3 TRBV19 CASSIGGNADTQYF TGTGCCAGTAGTATTGGAGGGAACGCAGATACGCAGTATTTT
. TRBJ2-2 TRBV6-4 CASSANQYTGELFF TGTGCCAGCAGTGCCAATCAGTACACCGGGGAGCTGTTTTTT
TRBD2 TRBJ2-5 TRBV11-2 CASSSGLAGFETQYF TGTGCCAGCAGCAGCGGACTAGCGGGGTTTGAGACCCAGTACTTC
TRBD1 TRBJ2-7 TRBV7-9 CASSFPTGGFGYEQYF TGTGCCAGCAGCTTCCCTACAGGGGGCTTCGGCTACGAGCAGTACTTC